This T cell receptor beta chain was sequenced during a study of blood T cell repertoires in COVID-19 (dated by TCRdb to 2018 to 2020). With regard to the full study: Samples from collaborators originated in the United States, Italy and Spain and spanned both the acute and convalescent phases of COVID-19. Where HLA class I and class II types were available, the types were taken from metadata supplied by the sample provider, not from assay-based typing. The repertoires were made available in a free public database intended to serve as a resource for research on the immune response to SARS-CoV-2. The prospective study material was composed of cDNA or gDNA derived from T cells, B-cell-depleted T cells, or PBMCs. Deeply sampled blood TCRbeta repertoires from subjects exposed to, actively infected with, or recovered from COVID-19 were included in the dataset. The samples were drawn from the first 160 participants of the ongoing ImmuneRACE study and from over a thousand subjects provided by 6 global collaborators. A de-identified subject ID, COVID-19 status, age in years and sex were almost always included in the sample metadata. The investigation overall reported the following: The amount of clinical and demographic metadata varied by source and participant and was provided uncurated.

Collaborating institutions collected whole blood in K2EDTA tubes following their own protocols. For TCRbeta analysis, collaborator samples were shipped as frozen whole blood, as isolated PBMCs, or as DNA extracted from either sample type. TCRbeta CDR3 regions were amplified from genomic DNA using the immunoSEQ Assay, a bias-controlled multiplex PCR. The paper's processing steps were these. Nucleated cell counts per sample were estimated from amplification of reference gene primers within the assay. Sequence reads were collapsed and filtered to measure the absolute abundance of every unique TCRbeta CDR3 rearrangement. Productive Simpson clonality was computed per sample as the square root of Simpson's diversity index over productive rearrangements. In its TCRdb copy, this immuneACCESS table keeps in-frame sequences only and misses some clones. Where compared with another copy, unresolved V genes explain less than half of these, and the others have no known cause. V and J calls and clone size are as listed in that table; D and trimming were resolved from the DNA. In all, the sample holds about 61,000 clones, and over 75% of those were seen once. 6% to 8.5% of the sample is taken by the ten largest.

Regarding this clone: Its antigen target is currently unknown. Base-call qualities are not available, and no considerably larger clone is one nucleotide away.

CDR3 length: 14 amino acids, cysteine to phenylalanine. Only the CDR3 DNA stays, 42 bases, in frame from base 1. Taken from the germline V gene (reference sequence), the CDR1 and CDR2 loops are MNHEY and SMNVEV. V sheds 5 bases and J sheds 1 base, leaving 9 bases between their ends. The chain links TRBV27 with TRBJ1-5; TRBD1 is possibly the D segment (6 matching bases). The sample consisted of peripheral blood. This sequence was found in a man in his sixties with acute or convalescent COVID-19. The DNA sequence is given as TGTGCCAGCAGTCTGGACAGAAGCAATCAGCCCCAGCATTTT. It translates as CASSLDRSNQPQHF.